The clone carrying this T cell receptor (beta chain) was detected ten times or more. The data belong to a study of CD8+ T cells in alopecia areata. Sequencing relied on a cDNA template that was reverse transcribed from extracted RNA. Repertoires were generated with immunoSEQ multiplex PCR, while TCRdb's copy carries only in-frame clones and drops some. The data hold 200,000 to 250,000 clones, with around two fifths observed a single time. Per the germline V gene, CDR1 is MDHEN and CDR2 is SYDVKM. The CDR3 is 16 residues long. Deletions cut 7 bases from V and 0 bases from J, with 16 bases between. Stated treatment: oral pan-JAK inhibitor, 5-10 mg twice daily.

The rearrangement joins TRBV28 to TRBJ2-1; D remains ambiguous. The sequenced sample was CD4+ T cells sorted from blood, obtained around week 37, from a patient treated with tofacitinib. The sequence was collected from a human donor with alopecia areata. DNA for the CDR3: TGTGCCAGCACCACCCGACTTTCGAGCTCCTACAATGAGCAGTTCTTC. As protein: CASTTRLSSSYNEQFF.